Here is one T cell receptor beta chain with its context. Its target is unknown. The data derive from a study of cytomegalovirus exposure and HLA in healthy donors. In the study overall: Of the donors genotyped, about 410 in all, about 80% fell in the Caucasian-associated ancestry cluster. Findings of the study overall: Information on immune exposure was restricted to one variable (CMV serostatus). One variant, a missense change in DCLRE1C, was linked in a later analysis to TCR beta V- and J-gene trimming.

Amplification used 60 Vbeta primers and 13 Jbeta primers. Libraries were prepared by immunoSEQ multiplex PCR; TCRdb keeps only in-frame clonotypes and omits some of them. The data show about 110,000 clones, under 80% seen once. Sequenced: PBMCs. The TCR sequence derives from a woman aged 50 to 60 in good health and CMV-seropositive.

CDR3 in DNA: TGTGCCAGCACCACGGGCTATAATTCACCCCTCCACTTT. It specifies CASTTGYNSPLHF. The chain links TRBV2 to TRBJ1-6; D is uncertain. The CDR3 is 13 amino acids. CDR1 and CDR2 from the germline V gene are SNHLY and FYNNEI. Trimming took off 7 bases at V and 3 bases at J, with 7 bases between the two ends.